The clone carrying this TCR beta chain has at least ten counts. The record originates from a study of Graves' ophthalmopathy and Graves' hyperthyroidism. Across the study: No treatment had been given when peripheral blood was collected at initial diagnosis.

The study amplified TCR beta CDR3 regions using RNA transcripts. HTBI-primed RT-PCR formed the first round, and a multiplex PCR formed the second. TCRdb recomputed calls from the multiplex PCR reads with MiXCR, one row per CDR3 protein. The data show about 150,000 distinct CDR3 sequences, about 40% seen once. This CDR3 contains 12 residues. The V gene lost 8 bases and the J gene lost 4 bases, with 15 bases spanning the gap. Germline CDR1 and CDR2: SQVTM and ANQGSEA. The V call is TRBV29-1, the J call TRBJ2-7, with a weak D call TRBD2 (6 bases). The receptor's source is a woman aged 35 to 49 with Graves' ophthalmopathy. The sequencing sample was made of peripheral blood. The CDR3 coding sequence is TGCAGCTTTCGACTAGATCGGTACGAGCAGTACTTC. Protein: CSFRLDRYEQYF.